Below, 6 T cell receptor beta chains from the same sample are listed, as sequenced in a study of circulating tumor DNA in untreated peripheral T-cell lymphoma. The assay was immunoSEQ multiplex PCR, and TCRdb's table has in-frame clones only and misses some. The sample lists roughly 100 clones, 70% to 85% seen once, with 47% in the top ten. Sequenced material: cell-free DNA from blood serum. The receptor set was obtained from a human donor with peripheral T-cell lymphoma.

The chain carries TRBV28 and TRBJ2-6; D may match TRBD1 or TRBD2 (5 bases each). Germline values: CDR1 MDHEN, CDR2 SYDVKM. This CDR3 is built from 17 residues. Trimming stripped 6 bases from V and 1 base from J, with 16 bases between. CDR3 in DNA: TGTGCCAGCAGGGCCCGGGACGGACGGTCTGGGGCCAACGTCCTGACTTTC. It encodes CASRARDGRSGANVLTF.

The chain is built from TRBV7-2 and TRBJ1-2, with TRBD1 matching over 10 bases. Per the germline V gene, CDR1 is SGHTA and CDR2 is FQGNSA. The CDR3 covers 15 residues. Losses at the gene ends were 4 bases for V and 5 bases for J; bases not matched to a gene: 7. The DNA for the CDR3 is TGTGCCAGCAGCTCCCAAACGGGACAGGGGTATGGCTACACCTTC. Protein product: CASSSQTGQGYGYTF. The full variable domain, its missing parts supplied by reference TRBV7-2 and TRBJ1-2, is GAGVSQSPSNKVTEKGKDVELRCDPISGHTALYWYRQSLGQGLEFLIYFQGNSAPDKSGLPSDRFSAERTGGSVSTLTIQRTQQEDSAVYLCASSSQTGQGYGYTFGSGTRLTVV.

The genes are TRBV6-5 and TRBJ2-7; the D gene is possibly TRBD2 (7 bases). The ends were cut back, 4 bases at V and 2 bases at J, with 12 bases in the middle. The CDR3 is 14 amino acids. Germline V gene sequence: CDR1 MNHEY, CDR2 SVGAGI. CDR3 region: CASSFGGQTYEQYF. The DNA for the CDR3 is TGTGCCAGCAGTTTCGGGGGGCAGACCTACGAGCAGTACTTC.

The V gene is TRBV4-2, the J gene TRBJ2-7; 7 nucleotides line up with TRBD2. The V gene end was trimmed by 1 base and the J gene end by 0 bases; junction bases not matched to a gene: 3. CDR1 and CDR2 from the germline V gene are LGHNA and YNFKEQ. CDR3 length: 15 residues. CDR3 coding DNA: TGTGCCAGCAGCCAAGGAGCGGGGTACTCCTACGAGCAGTACTTC. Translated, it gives CASSQGAGYSYEQYF.

CDR3 sequence: CASSLSWGDTQYF. The DNA for the CDR3 is TGTGCCAGCAGCTTAAGTTGGGGCGATACGCAGTATTTT. J is TRBJ2-3 and V is TRBV7-9, with D tentatively TRBD1 (5 bases). The V end lost 2 bases, the J end lost 6 bases, and 9 bases lay between the germline ends. The V gene's germline CDR1 is SEHNR and CDR2 FQNEAQ (reference sequence). This CDR3 has 13 amino acids.

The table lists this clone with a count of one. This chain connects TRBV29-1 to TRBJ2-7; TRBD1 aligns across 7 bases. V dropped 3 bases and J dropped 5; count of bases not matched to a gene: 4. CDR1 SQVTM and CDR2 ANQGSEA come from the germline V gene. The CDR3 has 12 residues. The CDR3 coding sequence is TGCAGCGTTGATGGTGACAGGGACGAGCAGTACTTC. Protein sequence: CSVDGDRDEQYF.